This T cell receptor (beta chain) was profiled in a study of TIL therapy for anti-PD-1-resistant metastatic lung cancer. The study, taken as a whole, reports: Many TIL product clones were absent from baseline tumor, suggesting clonal contraction.

This CDR3 has 14 amino acids. Germline CDR1 is SGHNT and CDR2 is YENEEA. This clone was found once. As yet, its antigen is unknown. At one boundary the junction diverges from the germline segment, which might be a read error. This was the immunoSEQ v3 assay. The method was immunoSEQ multiplex PCR; TCRdb's version includes in-frame clones alone and lacks a portion of them. Seen here are about 26,000 clones, about 60% observed once, and the top ten hold about 16%. Time point reported: pre-treatment sample, taken before nivolumab and TIL therapy. Most excised metastases sampled were pleural nodules or supraclavicular lymph nodes.

This sequence was found in a woman aged 30-79 years with non-small cell lung cancer. Material: tumor tissue, obtained at baseline. The genes are TRBV11-3 and TRBJ2-7; D is possibly TRBD2 (6 bases). The CDR3 is CASSPGTEGHEQYF. CDR3 nucleotide sequence: TGCGCCAGCAGCCCCGGGACTGAGGGCCACGAGCAGTACTTC.